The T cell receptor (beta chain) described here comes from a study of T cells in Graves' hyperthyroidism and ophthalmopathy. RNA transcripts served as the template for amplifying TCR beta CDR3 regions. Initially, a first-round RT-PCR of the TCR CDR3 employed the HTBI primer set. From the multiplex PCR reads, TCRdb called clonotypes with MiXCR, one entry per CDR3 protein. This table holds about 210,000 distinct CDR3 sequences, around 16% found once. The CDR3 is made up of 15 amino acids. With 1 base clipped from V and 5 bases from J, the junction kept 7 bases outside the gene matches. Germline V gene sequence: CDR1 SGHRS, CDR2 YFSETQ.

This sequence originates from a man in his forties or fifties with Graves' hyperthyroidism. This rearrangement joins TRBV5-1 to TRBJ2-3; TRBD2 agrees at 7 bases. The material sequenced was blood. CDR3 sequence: CASSLWGGGRDTQYF. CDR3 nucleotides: TGCGCCAGCAGCTTGTGGGGGGGAGGTAGAGATACGCAGTATTTT.